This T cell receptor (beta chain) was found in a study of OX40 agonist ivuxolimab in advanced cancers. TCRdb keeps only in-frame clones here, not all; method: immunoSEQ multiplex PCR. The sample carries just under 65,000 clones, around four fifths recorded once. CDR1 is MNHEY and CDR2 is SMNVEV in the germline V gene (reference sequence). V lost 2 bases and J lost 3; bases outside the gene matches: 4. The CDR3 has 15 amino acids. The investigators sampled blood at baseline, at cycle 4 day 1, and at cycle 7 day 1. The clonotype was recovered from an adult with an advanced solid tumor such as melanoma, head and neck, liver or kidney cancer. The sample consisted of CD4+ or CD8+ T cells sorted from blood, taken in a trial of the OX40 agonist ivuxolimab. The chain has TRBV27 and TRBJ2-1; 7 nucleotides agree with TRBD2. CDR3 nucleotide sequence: TGTGCCAGCAGTTTAAGACTAGCATACTACAATGAGCAGTTCTTC. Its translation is CASSLRLAYYNEQFF.